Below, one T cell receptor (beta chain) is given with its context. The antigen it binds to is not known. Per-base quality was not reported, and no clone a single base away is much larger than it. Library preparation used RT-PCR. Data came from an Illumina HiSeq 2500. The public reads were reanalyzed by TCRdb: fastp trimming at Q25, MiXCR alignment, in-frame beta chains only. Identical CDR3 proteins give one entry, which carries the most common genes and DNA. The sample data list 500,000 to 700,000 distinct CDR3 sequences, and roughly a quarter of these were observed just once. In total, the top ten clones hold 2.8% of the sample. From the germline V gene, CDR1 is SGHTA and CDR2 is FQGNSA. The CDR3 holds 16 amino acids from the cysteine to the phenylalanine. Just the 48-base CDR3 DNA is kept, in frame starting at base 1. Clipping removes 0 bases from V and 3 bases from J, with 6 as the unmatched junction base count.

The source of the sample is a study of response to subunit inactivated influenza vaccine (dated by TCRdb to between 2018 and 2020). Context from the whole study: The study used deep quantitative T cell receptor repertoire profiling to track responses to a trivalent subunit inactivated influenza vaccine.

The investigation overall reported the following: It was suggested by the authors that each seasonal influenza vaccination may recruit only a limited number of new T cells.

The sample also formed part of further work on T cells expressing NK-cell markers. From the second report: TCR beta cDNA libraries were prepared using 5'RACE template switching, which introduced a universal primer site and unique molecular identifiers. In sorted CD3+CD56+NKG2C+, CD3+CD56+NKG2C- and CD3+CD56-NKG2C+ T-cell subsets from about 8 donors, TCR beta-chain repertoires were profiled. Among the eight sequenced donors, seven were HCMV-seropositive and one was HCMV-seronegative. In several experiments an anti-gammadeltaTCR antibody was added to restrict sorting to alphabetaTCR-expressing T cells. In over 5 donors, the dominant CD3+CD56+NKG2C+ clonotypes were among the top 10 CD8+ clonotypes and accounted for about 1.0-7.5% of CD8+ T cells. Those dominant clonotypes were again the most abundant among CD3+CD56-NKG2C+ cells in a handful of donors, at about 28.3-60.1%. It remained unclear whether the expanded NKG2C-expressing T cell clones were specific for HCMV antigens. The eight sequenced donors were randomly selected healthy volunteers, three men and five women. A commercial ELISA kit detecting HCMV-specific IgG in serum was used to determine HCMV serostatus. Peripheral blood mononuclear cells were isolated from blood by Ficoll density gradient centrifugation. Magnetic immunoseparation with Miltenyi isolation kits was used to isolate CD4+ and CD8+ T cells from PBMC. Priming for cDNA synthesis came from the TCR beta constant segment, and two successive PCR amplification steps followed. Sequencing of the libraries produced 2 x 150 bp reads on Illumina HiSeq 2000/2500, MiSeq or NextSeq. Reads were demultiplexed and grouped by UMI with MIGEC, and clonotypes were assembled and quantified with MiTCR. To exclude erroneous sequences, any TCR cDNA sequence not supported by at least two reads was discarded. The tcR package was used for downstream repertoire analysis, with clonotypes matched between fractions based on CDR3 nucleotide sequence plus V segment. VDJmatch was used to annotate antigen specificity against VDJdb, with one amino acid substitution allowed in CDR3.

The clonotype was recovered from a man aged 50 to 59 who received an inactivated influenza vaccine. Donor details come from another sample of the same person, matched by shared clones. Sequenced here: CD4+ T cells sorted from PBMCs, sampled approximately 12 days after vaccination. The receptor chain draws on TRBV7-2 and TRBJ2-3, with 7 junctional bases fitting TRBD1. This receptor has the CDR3 CASSLAGQVTTDTQYF. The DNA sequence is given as TGTGCCAGCAGCTTAGCTGGACAGGTAACGACAGATACGCAGTATTTT.